The 28 T cell receptor beta chains below all came from one sample that was sequenced in a study of T cells after posttransplantation cyclophosphamide. Sequencing was performed with immunoSEQ multiplex PCR; in TCRdb, only in-frame clones are kept and a portion is missing. The data contain under 20,000 clones, less than 95% of them singletons. The naive gate required viable CD3+CD4+ or CD3+CD8+ cells with CCR7+CD45RA+CD45RO-CD95-CD27+CD28+ phenotype. The source material was naive CD4+ T cells sorted from blood. The receptors were sampled from a woman between 45 and 60 years old in good health and a related stem cell transplant donor.

The chain couples TRBV18 to TRBJ2-3; a possible D gene is TRBD1 (6 bases). Trimming cost V 2 bases and J 3 bases, with 12 bases left between them. The germline CDR1 and CDR2 sequences are KGHSH and LQKENI. This CDR3 is built from 15 residues. CDR3 nucleotides: TGTGCCAGCTCACCAGGGCTAACAGGGACAGATACGCAGTATTTT. Amino acid sequence: CASSPGLTGTDTQYF. Based on the CDR3 plus reference TRBV18 and TRBJ2-3, the full variable domain is NAGVMQNPRHLVRRRGQEARLRCSPMKGHSHVYWYRQLPEEGLKFMVYLQKENIIDESGMPKERFSAEFPKEGPSILRIQQVVRGDSAAYFCASSPGLTGTDTQYFGPGTRLTVL.

This sequence joins TRBV7-3 and TRBJ2-5, with D unresolved. CDR3 length: 13 amino acids. Trimming removed 4 bases from V and 4 bases from J, with 10 bases in between. CDR1 is SGHTA and CDR2 is FQGTGA in the germline V gene. CDR3 in DNA: TGTGCCAGCAGCTCTGACACTCTAGAGACCCAGTACTTC. It is translated as CASSSDTLETQYF.

This chain joins TRBV19 and TRBJ1-1; weak D call: TRBD1 (5 bases). The V end lost 6 bases, the J end lost 1 base, and 9 bases lay between the germline ends. The CDR3 spans 13 residues. Germline CDR1 is LNHDA and CDR2 is SQIVND (reference sequence). CDR3 amino acids: CASSRTGNTEAFF. In DNA, the CDR3 is TGTGCCAGTAGCCGAACAGGGAACACTGAAGCTTTCTTT.

The chain links TRBV14 to TRBJ1-2; TRBD1 might be the D (5 bases). The CDR3 sequence is 13 residues long. V was clipped by 8 bases and J by 5 bases, with 15 bases between them. The germline V gene has CDR1 SGHDN and CDR2 FVKESK. The CDR3 reads CASGAGNPYGYTF. The DNA for the CDR3 is TGTGCCAGCGGGGCCGGAAACCCATATGGCTACACCTTC.

The chain joins TRBV30 to TRBJ1-5, with D uncertain. Germline V CDR1 and CDR2: GTSNPN, SVGIG (reference sequence). Trimming took 2 bases from V and 4 from J, leaving 6 bases between them. The CDR3 has 12 residues. The DNA for the CDR3 is TGTGCCTGGAGTTCCTATAATCAGCCCCAGCATTTT. This translates into CAWSSYNQPQHF.

The genes are TRBV18 and TRBJ2-7, with 8 nucleotides matching TRBD1. CDR3 length: 14 residues. V lost 4 bases, J lost 5 bases, and 7 bases stayed unmatched. Germline values: CDR1 KGHSH, CDR2 LQKENI. For the CDR3, the DNA is TGTGCCAGCTCACTCGGACAGGGAAACGACGAGCAGTACTTC. Amino acids: CASSLGQGNDEQYF. The full variable domain, in which reference TRBV18 and TRBJ2-7 provide the parts outside the CDR3, is NAGVMQNPRHLVRRRGQEARLRCSPMKGHSHVYWYRQLPEEGLKFMVYLQKENIIDESGMPKERFSAEFPKEGPSILRIQQVVRGDSAAYFCASSLGQGNDEQYFGPGTRLTVT.

The chain joins TRBV10-3 to TRBJ1-1; 9 bases fit TRBD1. Germline V lookup: CDR1 ENHRY, CDR2 SYGVKD. This CDR3 contains 14 residues. V shed 6 bases and J 6 bases; nucleotides not matched to a gene: 8. The CDR3 spells CAIRGTGLSSEAFF. The CDR3 nucleotides read TGTGCCATCAGGGGGACAGGGCTGTCGTCTGAAGCTTTCTTT.

The chain has TRBV11-3 and TRBJ2-3, with unresolved D. Trimming cost V 5 bases and J 0 bases, with 9 bases left between them. Germline V gene sequence: CDR1 SGHNT, CDR2 YENEEA. The CDR3 spans 14 residues. CDR3 coding DNA: TGTGCCAGCAGCACGGGTTTTAGCACAGATACGCAGTATTTT. Protein sequence: CASSTGFSTDTQYF.

The genes are TRBV6-5 and TRBJ1-1; tentative D call: TRBD1 (6 bases). There are 16 residues in the CDR3. V was cut by 0 bases and J by 1 base, with 12 bases left in between. The germline V gene encodes CDR1 MNHEY and CDR2 SVGAGI. The CDR3 here is CASSYSPGASNTEAFF. The CDR3 coding sequence is TGTGCCAGCAGTTACTCACCAGGGGCTTCGAACACTGAAGCTTTCTTT.

V gene TRBV30 combines with J gene TRBJ2-2; TRBD2 aligns across 7 bases. With 1 base clipped from V and 4 bases from J, the junction kept 15 bases outside the gene matches. CDR3 length: 18 residues. Germline V gene data show CDR1 as GTSNPN and CDR2 as SVGIG (reference sequence). The CDR3 is CAWSGLTLVGGPTGELFF. The CDR3 region has the DNA TGTGCCTGGAGTGGCTTAACCCTCGTGGGAGGGCCCACCGGGGAGCTGTTTTTT.

This clone was counted once. This chain links TRBV6-1 with TRBJ2-3; possible D gene TRBD2, 7 bases. The germline CDR1 and CDR2 sequences are MNHNS and SASEGT. The V end lost 6 bases, the J end lost 5 bases, and 9 bases lay between the germline ends. The CDR3 has 12 amino acids. DNA of the CDR3: TGTGCCAGCAGGAGGGGGGGAGATACGCAGTATTTT. Residues: CASRRGGDTQYF.

The chain links TRBV18 to TRBJ1-3; 7 bases fit TRBD1. In germline, CDR1 is KGHSH, CDR2 LQKENI. The CDR3 contains 18 residues. Trimming at V came to 3 bases and at J to 2 bases, leaving 13 bases not matched to a gene. CDR3 sequence (DNA): TGTGCCAGCTCACCCCGACAGGGTCGCACCATTCCTGGAAACACCATATATTTT. Its translation is CASSPRQGRTIPGNTIYF.

This clone was seen only once. V gene TRBV7-9 combines with J gene TRBJ1-5, with TRBD1 matching 9 bases. The V gene end was trimmed by 5 bases and the J gene end by 9 bases; junction bases not matched to a gene: 8. The germline CDR1 and CDR2 sequences are SEHNR and FQNEAQ (reference sequence). The CDR3 runs 14 residues. CDR3 loop: CASSPTGGEGPQHF. The CDR3 coding sequence is TGTGCCAGCAGCCCTACAGGGGGCGAAGGGCCCCAGCATTTT.

The J gene is TRBJ1-1, the V gene TRBV5-6; no definite D call. V was cut by 4 bases and J by 5 bases, with 9 bases left in between. The CDR3 has 12 amino acids. Germline V CDR1 and CDR2: SGHDT, YYEEEE. DNA for the CDR3: TGTGCCAGCAGCCCCGTCGGGACTGAAGCTTTCTTT. Translation gives CASSPVGTEAFF.

The V gene is TRBV2, the J gene TRBJ1-2; maybe TRBD1 (5 bases). Per germline, CDR1 SNHLY and CDR2 FYNNEI. The CDR3 is made up of 12 amino acids. Deletions cut 8 bases from V and 4 bases from J, with 11 bases between. The CDR3 here is CASRGDAYGYTF. CDR3 nucleotide sequence: TGTGCCAGCCGGGGGGACGCCTATGGCTACACCTTC.

The chain couples TRBV2 to TRBJ2-5, with 8 bases identical to TRBD1. V shed 6 bases, J shed 3 bases, and the junction held 6 bases outside the gene matches. Germline assignment: CDR1 SNHLY and CDR2 FYNNEI. The CDR3 is made up of 14 amino acids. CDR3 DNA sequence: TGTGCCAGCAGCCCGGACAGGGTCGAAGAGACCCAGTACTTC. Amino acid sequence: CASSPDRVEETQYF. Full variable domain (missing parts from reference TRBV2 and TRBJ2-5): EPEVTQTPSHQVTQMGQEVILRCVPISNHLYFYWYRQILGQKVEFLVSFYNNEISEKSEIFDDQFSVERPDGSNFTLKIRSTKLEDSAMYFCASSPDRVEETQYFGPGTRLLVL.

The rearrangement links TRBV5-4 to TRBJ1-2; the D gene is possibly TRBD1 (6 bases). CDR1 SGHNT and CDR2 YYREEE come from the germline V gene (reference sequence). The CDR3 covers 16 residues. V lost 1 base, J lost 1 base, and 14 bases lay in between. The CDR3 coding sequence is TGTGCCAGCAGCTTGTTGCGGGGGCTAAATAACTATGGCTACACCTTC. It yields the protein CASSLLRGLNNYGYTF.

The chain is built from TRBV19 and TRBJ1-1; D ambiguous. The CDR3 consists of 13 residues. V was cut by 5 bases and J by 4 bases, with 11 bases left in between. Germline CDR1 LNHDA, CDR2 SQIVND (reference sequence). The CDR3 spells CASSEQRGTEAFF. In DNA form, the CDR3 reads TGTGCCAGTAGTGAACAGCGGGGCACTGAAGCTTTCTTT. Based on the CDR3 plus reference TRBV19 and TRBJ1-1, the full variable domain is DGGITQSPKYLFRKEGQNVTLSCEQNLNHDAMYWYRQDPGQGLRLIYYSQIVNDFQKGDIAEGYSVSREKKESFPLTVTSAQKNPTAFYLCASSEQRGTEAFFGQGTRLTVV.

This clone has only one observation. This chain connects TRBV5-4 to TRBJ1-1, with D possibly being TRBD1 (6 bases). The CDR3 is made up of 15 amino acids. Germline CDR1 and CDR2: SGHNT and YYREEE (reference sequence). The V end was cut by 1 base, the J end by 1 base, with 11 bases between. CDR3 region: CASSLRTAPNTEAFF. For the CDR3, the DNA is TGTGCCAGCAGCTTGCGGACAGCCCCGAACACTGAAGCTTTCTTT.

In its sample, this clone was seen a few times. This rearrangement joins TRBV6-6 to TRBJ2-7, with 10 nucleotides matching TRBD2. The CDR3 extends over 14 amino acids. CDR1 is MNHNY and CDR2 is SVGAGI in the germline V gene (reference sequence). The V and J ends lost 6 bases and 2 bases, in that order; junction bases with no gene match: 4. The CDR3 sequence is CASRGTSETYEQYF. The CDR3 bases are TGTGCCAGCAGGGGGACTAGCGAGACCTACGAGCAGTACTTC.

The CDR3 sequence is CASSGRVPKPEGFQPQHF. CDR3 DNA sequence: TGTGCCAGCAGTGGCAGGGTTCCTAAGCCCGAAGGTTTTCAGCCCCAGCATTTT. The chain carries TRBV6-1 and TRBJ1-5, with D perhaps matching TRBD1 (5 bases). CDR1 is MNHNS, CDR2 SASEGT, per germline. Trimming cost V 4 bases and J 6 bases, with 25 bases left between them. The CDR3 has 18 amino acids.

The gene calls are TRBV7-3 and TRBJ1-2, with TRBD1 identical over 11 bases. The germline V gene encodes CDR1 SGHTA and CDR2 FQGTGA. This CDR3 comprises 14 residues. After removal of 5 bases from V and 6 bases from J, the junction contained 5 bases not matched to a gene. The CDR3 bases are TGTGCCAGCAGCCTTCCGGGACAGGGGGATGGCTACACCTTC. This codes for CASSLPGQGDGYTF.

The rearrangement uses TRBV30 and TRBJ2-3; 9 bases match TRBD2. The CDR3 is 15 amino acids. Germline V gene lookup returns CDR1 GTSNPN and CDR2 SVGIG (reference sequence). V shed 0 bases and J 2 bases; nucleotides not matched to a gene: 3. The CDR3 DNA sequence: TGTGCCTGGAGTGTACTAGCGGGCTACACAGATACGCAGTATTTT. This gives the protein CAWSVLAGYTDTQYF.

The genes are TRBV5-5 and TRBJ2-4, with 11 bases aligning to TRBD2. Trimming took 1 base from V and 3 from J; bases not matched to a gene: 9. The V gene's germline CDR1 is SGHKS and CDR2 YYEKEE (reference sequence). The CDR3 extends over 18 amino acids. CDR3 in amino acids: CASSLYSGRGPVKNIQYF. The CDR3 coding sequence is TGTGCCAGCAGCTTGTATAGCGGGAGGGGTCCGGTCAAAAACATTCAGTACTTC.

The sample holds one count of this clone. The J gene is TRBJ2-1, the V gene TRBV29-1; no reliable D call. V gave up 0 bases and J gave up 6 bases, with 6 bases separating them. There are 12 residues in the CDR3. The V gene's germline CDR1 is SQVTM and CDR2 ANQGSEA. The chain's CDR3 is CSVEESGNEQFF. The CDR3 DNA sequence: TGCAGCGTTGAAGAGTCAGGCAATGAGCAGTTCTTC.

The V and J genes are TRBV21-1 and TRBJ1-1. TRBV21-1 is noted as a pseudogene. CDR3 length: 14 amino acids. The CDR3 DNA reads as TGTGCCAGCAGCAAAGCGCCAGTCGGGACTGAAGCTTTCTTT. Protein sequence: CASSKAPVGTEAFF.

J is TRBJ1-1 and V is TRBV5-4, with 8 positions matching TRBD1. The germline gives CDR1 SGHNT, CDR2 YYREEE (reference sequence). Trimming cost V 1 base and J 4 bases; bases outside gene matches: 12. The CDR3 length is 17 residues. In nucleotides, the CDR3 is TGTGCCAGCAGCTTGATGCAGGGGGCAGGGTTTGGCACTGAAGCTTTCTTT. Residues: CASSLMQGAGFGTEAFF. The variable domain in full, with the rest retrieved from reference TRBV5-4 and TRBJ1-1, is ETGVTQSPTHLIKTRGQQVTLRCSSQSGHNTVSWYQQALGQGPQFIFQYYREEENGRGNFPPRFSGLQFPNYSSELNVNALELDDSALYLCASSLMQGAGFGTEAFFGQGTRLTVV.

This chain connects TRBV13 to TRBJ2-1; unclear D gene. Trimming took 5 bases from V and 1 from J, leaving 6 bases between them. This CDR3 spans 13 amino acids. Germline lookup yields CDR1 PRHDT and CDR2 FYEKMQ (reference sequence). CDR3 coding DNA: TGTGCCAGCAGCGGCGGATCCTACAATGAGCAGTTCTTC. The encoded protein is CASSGGSYNEQFF.